The 29 T cell receptor beta chains below all came from one sample that was sequenced in a study of T cells after somatic rescue of genetic block. Produced via immunoSEQ multiplex PCR; TCRdb's table is partial and in-frame only. There are 12,000 or so clones in the sample; 65% to 75% occur only once, and 20% lies in the top ten. Sequences were obtained from peripheral blood mononuclear cells (PBMCs). The receptors derive from a boy between 10 and 17 years old.

The gene calls are TRBV10-1 and TRBJ2-7; D unresolved. The germline gives CDR1 WNHNN, CDR2 SYGVQD (reference sequence). The CDR3 has 12 amino acids. The V end was cut by 5 bases, the J end by 9 bases, with 14 bases between. Written as DNA, the CDR3 is TGCGCCAGCAGTTCTAAAGTGGGTTTGCAGTACTTC. Translated: CASSSKVGLQYF.

The genes are TRBV30 and TRBJ2-7; maybe TRBD1 (7 bases). CDR1 GTSNPN and CDR2 SVGIG come from the germline V gene (reference sequence). The ends were cut back, 5 bases at V and 2 bases at J, with 16 bases in the middle. This CDR3 spans 14 amino acids. In DNA form, the CDR3 reads TGTGCCTGGTCCCTCGGGGGACAGACCTACGAGCAGTACTTC. Translating it yields CAWSLGGQTYEQYF.

This clone has just a few counts. V gene TRBV27 combines with J gene TRBJ2-7; 8 bases map to TRBD1. Trimming removed 6 bases from V and 6 bases from J; junction bases left unmatched: 25. The germline V gene encodes CDR1 MNHEY and CDR2 SMNVEV (reference sequence). CDR3 length equals 19 residues. In DNA, the CDR3 is TGTGCCAGCAGCCTATCTACGGGACAGGCTCTACTATCACGTTCCGAGCAGTACTTC. This sequence encodes CASSLSTGQALLSRSEQYF.

J is TRBJ2-2 and V is TRBV11-2, with D tentatively TRBD2 (5 bases). Germline-derived CDR1 and CDR2 are SGHAT and FQNNGV. This CDR3 is built from 13 residues. V was clipped by 8 bases and J by 5 bases, with 12 bases between them. CDR3 nucleotide sequence: TGTGCCAGCGAAATATGGGAGACCGGGGAGCTGTTTTTT. As protein: CASEIWETGELFF.

About this clone itself: At one end, the junction sequence differs from germline, possibly due to a read error. The chain is built from TRBV23-1 and TRBJ2-2, with 12 bases identical to TRBD1. TRBV23-1 is an ORF for which the function is uncertain. The CDR3 loop spans 19 amino acids. The DNA for the CDR3 is TGCGCCAGCAATCAAATCCTCCGGGACAGGGGGCCGGACACCGGGGAGCTGTTTTTT. As protein: CASNQILRDRGPDTGELFF.

The gene calls are TRBV5-1 and TRBJ2-7; TRBD1 matches 9 bases. The V segment lost 7 bases and the J segment 3 bases; nucleotides outside the gene matches: 5. Germline values: CDR1 SGHRS, CDR2 YFSETQ. This CDR3 region has 13 residues. For the CDR3, the DNA is TGCGCCAGCGCGAGGGGACAGGGCTACGAGCAGTACTTC. Translating gives CASARGQGYEQYF.

This clone was seen only a few times. The chain combines TRBV23-1 with TRBJ2-2; 7 bases map to TRBD2. TRBV23-1 is an open reading frame, and its role is uncertain. With 0 bases clipped from V and 2 bases from J, the junction kept 9 bases outside the gene matches. The CDR3 consists of 18 residues. The DNA of the CDR3 is TGCGCCAGCAGTCAATCGGCGGGGGTGGAGGGTAACACCGGGGAGCTGTTTTTT. It encodes CASSQSAGVEGNTGELFF.

The CDR3 sequence is CASSYYSLNTEAFF. DNA for the CDR3: TGTGCCAGCAGTTACTACAGTCTCAACACTGAAGCTTTCTTT. The genes are TRBV6-6 and TRBJ1-1; D is undetermined. The CDR3 extends over 14 amino acids. Trimming stripped 1 base from V and 2 bases from J, with 8 bases between. Looked up from germline, CDR1 is MNHNY and CDR2 is SVGAGI (reference sequence).

The sample holds one count of this clone. The chain is built from TRBV27 and TRBJ2-5; perhaps D is TRBD1 or TRBD2 (7 bases each). There are 15 residues in the CDR3. Trimming took 4 bases from V and 7 from J, leaving 19 bases between them. CDR1 and CDR2 from the germline V gene are MNHEY and SMNVEV (reference sequence). CDR3 nucleotide sequence: TGTGCCAGCAGTTCGACAGGGAGGGTGTTGGGGACCCAGTACTTC. Encoded protein: CASSSTGRVLGTQYF.

This clone showed up just once. The chain is built from TRBV9 and TRBJ1-1; 7 bases map to TRBD1. The length of the CDR3 is 15 residues. The germline V gene encodes CDR1 SGDLS and CDR2 YYNGEE. V trimming: 4 bases; J trimming: 0 bases; junction bases outside the gene matches: 6. In nucleotides, the CDR3 is TGTGCCAGCAGCCCCCGGACAGGCGTGAACACTGAAGCTTTCTTT. Protein sequence: CASSPRTGVNTEAFF.

This chain connects TRBV6-1 to TRBJ1-2; 9 nucleotides match TRBD1. The ends lost 5 bases at V and 5 bases at J; junction bases unmatched: 6. This CDR3 spans 14 amino acids. Germline V gives CDR1 MNHNS, CDR2 SASEGT. Here the CDR3 reads CASSNTGGRYGYTF. The CDR3 DNA reads TGTGCCAGCAGTAACACAGGGGGCCGGTATGGCTACACCTTC.

The J gene is TRBJ1-1, the V gene TRBV19; 7 nucleotides align to TRBD1. The CDR3 sequence is 15 residues long. Unmatched junction bases numbered 8, after V lost 5 bases and J lost 2 bases. The germline gives CDR1 LNHDA, CDR2 SQIVND (reference sequence). CDR3 in DNA: TGTGCCAGTAGTCCTATTCGGGACAGCAACACTGAAGCTTTCTTT. Its protein is CASSPIRDSNTEAFF.

This clone appeared once. The chain has TRBV6-5 and TRBJ2-7; D gene uncertain. Looked up from germline, CDR1 is MNHEY and CDR2 is SVGAGI. The V end was cut by 5 bases, the J end by 5 bases, with 7 bases between. The CDR3 totals 11 residues. CDR3 sequence reads: CASSTINEQYF. The CDR3 DNA sequence: TGTGCCAGCAGTACGATTAACGAGCAGTACTTC.

This rearrangement joins TRBV19 to TRBJ2-5, with TRBD2 matching over 11 bases. The trim removed 3 bases at V and 4 bases at J, leaving 1 base unmatched. This CDR3 contains 14 residues. CDR1 is LNHDA, CDR2 SQIVND, per germline (reference sequence). As DNA, the CDR3 is TGTGCCAGTAGTATTCTAGCGGGAGGAGAGACCCAGTACTTC. This gives the protein CASSILAGGETQYF.

The chain employs TRBV4-2 and TRBJ2-3, with 10 bases that match TRBD2. Germline V lookup: CDR1 LGHNA, CDR2 YNFKEQ. The CDR3 is made up of 17 amino acids. The ends lost 1 base at V and 2 bases at J; junction bases unmatched: 6. The DNA for the CDR3 is TGTGCCAGCAGCCAAGCGATCAGCGGGGGGGCCACAGATACGCAGTATTTT. Protein: CASSQAISGGATDTQYF.

In its sample, this clone was seen once. The chain couples TRBV9 to TRBJ1-6; no definite D call. Between the trimmed V and J ends, which lost 0 bases and 6 bases, there was a span of 10 bases. The CDR3 has 15 amino acids. Germline V lookup: CDR1 SGDLS, CDR2 YYNGEE. The DNA of the CDR3 is TGTGCCAGCAGCGTAGTTCTGGTCCCTAATTCACCCCTCCACTTT. Translation: CASSVVLVPNSPLHF.

The V gene is TRBV5-1, the J gene TRBJ2-5, with D perhaps matching TRBD2 (5 bases). There are 14 residues in the CDR3. Germline-derived CDR1 and CDR2 are SGHRS and YFSETQ. V lost 2 bases and J 4 bases, leaving 12 bases between the germline ends. In nucleotides, the CDR3 is TGCGCCAGCAGCTTTTCCGGGGTTATAGAGACCCAGTACTTC. It yields the protein CASSFSGVIETQYF.

The CDR3 DNA reads TGTGCCATCAGTGTTTCCCTGGGGCAGGCCAACTATGGCTACACCTTC. Protein sequence: CAISVSLGQANYGYTF. The rearrangement uses TRBV10-3 and TRBJ1-2; D is perhaps TRBD1 (5 bases). Germline V gene sequence: CDR1 ENHRY, CDR2 SYGVKD. The CDR3 contains 16 residues. Deletions cut 4 bases from V and 2 bases from J, with 17 bases between.

This chain links TRBV7-9 with TRBJ2-5, with D hard to call. This CDR3 comprises 15 residues. CDR1 is SEHNR and CDR2 is FQNEAQ in the germline V gene (reference sequence). The V end was cut by 2 bases, the J end by 0 bases, with 10 bases between. The CDR3 here is CASSLSRLHQETQYF. The CDR3 DNA reads TGTGCCAGCAGCTTATCCCGACTCCACCAAGAGACCCAGTACTTC.

In its sample, this clone was seen a few times. The V and J genes are TRBV11-3 and TRBJ2-5, with 7 bases fitting TRBD1. The J segment lost 4 bases and the V segment lost 1 base, leaving 0 bases of the junction unmatched. Germline values: CDR1 SGHNT, CDR2 YENEEA. The CDR3 runs 13 residues. Here the CDR3 reads CASSLGQGETQYF. The CDR3 DNA sequence: TGTGCCAGCAGCTTAGGACAGGGAGAGACCCAGTACTTC.

On this clone itself: Relative to the germline gene, one junction end is altered; a read error may explain this. The chain recombines TRBV5-1 with TRBJ2-3, with unresolved D. Per the germline V gene, CDR1 is SGHRS and CDR2 is YFSETQ. This CDR3 contains 17 residues. The CDR3 sequence is CASSGALLALSTDAQYF. CDR3 nucleotide sequence: TGCGCCAGCAGCGGAGCCCTACTCGCCCTTAGCACAGATGCGCAGTATTTT.

Only a few counts were recorded for this clone. The rearrangement links TRBV27 to TRBJ2-7; 8 nucleotides align to TRBD1. The CDR3 totals 16 residues. Trimming at V came to 8 bases and at J to 2 bases, leaving 14 bases not matched to a gene. Germline V CDR1 and CDR2: MNHEY, SMNVEV (reference sequence). In DNA, the CDR3 is TGTGCCAGCTCCATGTCCCAACAGGGGGTTGCCTACGAGCAGTACTTC. It codes for CASSMSQQGVAYEQYF.

This clone was recorded a few times. The V call is TRBV11-2, the J call TRBJ2-7; TRBD1 matches at 10 bases. Germline V gene lookup returns CDR1 SGHAT and CDR2 FQNNGV. This CDR3 contains 17 residues. V was pared by 2 bases and J by 3 bases, with 10 bases of the junction left unmatched. The CDR3 nucleotides are TGTGCCAGCAGCTTAAGCCCCAGGACAGGGGGGTTCTACGAGCAGTACTTC. Translation: CASSLSPRTGGFYEQYF.

This clone came up once. The CDR3 protein is CASSLVATPYNEQFF. CDR3 DNA: TGCGCCAGCAGCTTGGTTGCGACCCCCTACAATGAGCAGTTCTTC. The J gene is TRBJ2-1, the V gene TRBV5-1; no clear D gene. Germline CDR1 and CDR2: SGHRS and YFSETQ. This CDR3 has 15 residues. V gave up 0 bases and J gave up 2 bases, with 9 bases separating them. The variable domain in full, completed from reference TRBV5-1 and TRBJ2-1, reads KAGVTQTPRYLIKTRGQQVTLSCSPISGHRSVSWYQQTPGQGLQFLFEYFSETQRNKGNFPGRFSGRQFSNSRSEMNVSTLELGDSALYLCASSLVATPYNEQFFGPGTRLTVL.

This chain connects TRBV18 to TRBJ2-7, with D perhaps matching TRBD1 (5 bases). V lost 3 bases, J lost 6 bases, and 12 bases lay in between. The CDR3 consists of 13 residues. Germline CDR1 reads KGHSH; CDR2 reads LQKENI. CDR3: CASSPGSQGEQYF. The CDR3 coding sequence is TGTGCCAGCTCACCGGGTAGCCAGGGCGAGCAGTACTTC.

The sample holds a few counts of this clone. The identical CDR3 is also encoded by other nucleotide sequences in the sample. This chain connects TRBV5-1 to TRBJ2-5, with TRBD2 identical over 9 bases. After removal of 0 bases from V and 5 bases from J, the junction contained 8 bases not matched to a gene. This CDR3 region has 16 residues. Germline V gene data show CDR1 as SGHRS and CDR2 as YFSETQ. The CDR3 DNA sequence: TGCGCCAGCAGCTTGGCTCTAGCGGGGCCTTTGGAGACCCAGTACTTC. As protein: CASSLALAGPLETQYF.

The chain employs TRBV7-3 and TRBJ2-1; 9 positions agree with TRBD2. The CDR3 runs to 18 residues. The J segment lost 5 bases and the V segment lost 4 bases, leaving 15 bases of the junction unmatched. The germline V gene encodes CDR1 SGHTA and CDR2 FQGTGA. CDR3 nucleotide sequence: TGTGCCAGCAGCTCACTATGGAGGACTAGCGCGGGGCACAATGAGCAGTTCTTC. Its protein is CASSSLWRTSAGHNEQFF.

This clone was seen just once. This chain connects TRBV29-1 to TRBJ2-3, with TRBD2 identical over 14 bases. This CDR3 region has 15 residues. Germline V lookup: CDR1 SQVTM, CDR2 ANQGSEA. V lost 4 bases, J lost 4 bases, and 4 bases stayed unmatched. The CDR3 here is CSVGRLAGGPDTQYF. The CDR3 bases are TGCAGCGTTGGAAGACTAGCGGGAGGGCCAGATACGCAGTATTTT.

The CDR3 DNA reads TGTGCCAGCAGTGAAGCGAAGGGGCCGAGCTCCTACAATGAGCAGTTCTTC. Translating gives CASSEAKGPSSYNEQFF. The chain has TRBV6-1 and TRBJ2-1, with TRBD1 as a possible D gene (5 bases). Germline V gene lookup returns CDR1 MNHNS and CDR2 SASEGT. This CDR3 contains 17 residues. With 0 bases removed from V and 0 bases from J, the gap between germline ends came to 12 bases.